This T cell receptor beta chain comes out of a study of blood T cell repertoires in COVID-19. Overall study context: Sites across the United States, Italy and Spain contributed samples from acute and convalescent COVID-19. From T cells, B-cell-depleted T cells, or PBMCs came the material, which was cDNA or gDNA.

This clone was seen only once. In the original workflow: Estimation of nucleated cell counts was performed using reference gene primer amplification. Repertoires were generated with immunoSEQ multiplex PCR, while TCRdb's copy carries only in-frame clones and drops some. V, J and clone size reflect that table, while D and trimming were determined from the DNA. This sample has 250,000 to 350,000 clones; approximately 84% occur once, and the top ten carry approximately 2.2%. The CDR3 loop spans 15 amino acids. The V gene's germline CDR1 is SGHAT and CDR2 FQNNGV. Losses at the gene ends were 5 bases for V and 6 bases for J; bases not matched to a gene: 6.

Sequencing was performed on peripheral blood. The chain has TRBV11-2 and TRBJ2-1; TRBD2 matches 11 bases. The receptor comes from a woman under 40 who had recovered from COVID-19. In DNA, the CDR3 is TGTGCCAGCAGCCTCACTAGCGGGAGTGTCAATGAGCAGTTCTTC. Residues: CASSLTSGSVNEQFF.